The 27 T cell receptor beta chains below all came from one sample that was sequenced in a study of T-cell reconstitution after alpha-beta-depleted transplantation in children. This sample's TCRbeta library carried unique molecular identifier barcodes. MiXCR, applied by TCRdb to the PCR reads, yields one record per CDR3 protein. This table has about half a million distinct CDR3 sequences, about 12% appearing once. The source was PBMCs from the stem cell graft donor, collected from the stem cell graft. Every receptor here comes from a human donor who donated a stem cell graft to a child with combined immunodeficiency.

The chain couples TRBV24-1 to TRBJ2-3; D ambiguous. From germline, CDR1 is KGHDR and CDR2 SFDVKD. The CDR3 loop spans 16 amino acids. Between the trimmed V and J ends, which lost 5 bases and 0 bases, there was a span of 14 bases. The DNA of the CDR3 is TGTGCCACCAGTGGACCCTCGGACGGTAGCACAGATACGCAGTATTTT. Protein: CATSGPSDGSTDTQYF.

The chain joins TRBV4-3 to TRBJ2-7; 9 bases map to TRBD2. The V gene end was trimmed by 0 bases and the J gene end by 2 bases; junction bases not matched to a gene: 8. Germline assignment: CDR1 LGHNA and CDR2 YSLEER. The CDR3 is made up of 17 amino acids. CDR3 DNA sequence: TGCGCCAGCAGCCAAGAGACTAGCGGCCCTTCCGCCTACGAGCAGTACTTC. Its translation: CASSQETSGPSAYEQYF.

This clonotype was detected only a few times. This chain joins TRBV12-3 or TRBV12-4 and TRBJ2-7; 7 bases match TRBD2. This CDR3 has 14 residues. With V trimmed by 4 bases and J by 4 bases, 7 bases remained unmatched. Written as DNA, the CDR3 is TGTGCCAGCAGTTCGGGGGAGGGCTTTTACGAGCAGTACTTC. Its protein product is CASSSGEGFYEQYF.

This clonotype came up a few times. This chain connects TRBV6-2 or TRBV6-3 to TRBJ2-7; D unresolved. The CDR3 runs to 12 residues. Germline-derived CDR1 and CDR2 are MNHEY and SVGEGT. The V end was cut by 2 bases, the J end by 3 bases, with 5 bases between. The CDR3 protein is CASSYAFYEQYF. The CDR3 DNA sequence: TGTGCCAGCAGTTACGCATTCTACGAGCAGTACTTC.

This clonotype has just a few counts. This chain links TRBV10-3 with TRBJ2-5; D is perhaps TRBD1 (6 bases). The CDR3 runs to 19 residues. CDR1 and CDR2 (germline): ENHRY, SYGVKD. V lost 6 bases, J lost 6 bases, and 32 bases lay in between. The CDR3 reads CAIRFARVKGHAAMQTQYF. DNA for the CDR3: TGTGCCATCAGATTCGCCAGAGTCAAGGGACACGCGGCCATGCAGACCCAGTACTTC.

The chain recombines TRBV7-9 with TRBJ2-7; D uncertain. This CDR3 has 16 amino acids. Germline V CDR1 and CDR2: SEHNR, FQNEAQ (reference sequence). V lost 6 bases, J lost 5 bases, and 23 bases lay in between. The CDR3 coding sequence is TGTGCCAGCAGGCCCGGGCTGCCGGCTCGGTTGGACGAGCAGTACTTC. This codes for CASRPGLPARLDEQYF.

This clonotype has ten or more counts. This chain connects TRBV12-3 or TRBV12-4 to TRBJ2-7; 14 positions agree with TRBD2. The ends lost 5 bases at V and 4 bases at J; junction bases unmatched: 4. This CDR3 has 15 residues. CDR3 in amino acids: CASSRGLAGVYEQYF. The CDR3 bases are TGTGCCAGCAGTCGGGGACTAGCGGGGGTTTACGAGCAGTACTTC.

The chain is built from TRBV29-1 and TRBJ2-2; D might be TRBD2 (6 bases). V dropped 7 bases and J dropped 0 bases, with 12 bases sitting between them. The CDR3 is made up of 14 amino acids. Germline values: CDR1 SQVTM, CDR2 ANQGSEA. The CDR3 DNA reads as TGCAGCGCCCGGGACTCATCGAACACCGGGGAGCTGTTTTTT. As protein: CSARDSSNTGELFF.

The J gene is TRBJ2-7, the V gene TRBV4-3; D uncertain. The CDR3 is 14 residues long. The germline CDR1 and CDR2 sequences are LGHNA and YSLEER. V shed 0 bases and J shed 3 bases, with 9 bases lying between them. Here the CDR3 DNA reads TGCGCCAGCAGCCAAGATCCCGGAAACTACGAGCAGTACTTC. Translated: CASSQDPGNYEQYF.

V gene TRBV28 combines with J gene TRBJ2-2; perhaps D is TRBD1 or TRBD2 (5 bases each). CDR3 length equals 15 residues. Trimming shortened V by 3 bases and J by 6 bases, and 14 bases separated the two germline ends. CDR1 and CDR2 (germline): MDHEN, SYDVKM. The CDR3 loop reads CASSFNGAGPGELFF. CDR3 DNA sequence: TGTGCCAGCAGTTTCAACGGGGCCGGACCCGGGGAGCTGTTTTTT.

This chain connects TRBV6-2 or TRBV6-3 to TRBJ2-2, with TRBD2 matching over 7 bases. Germline V gives CDR1 MNHEY, CDR2 SVGEGT. The CDR3 is 14 amino acids. J was trimmed by 5 bases and V by 6 bases; bases with no gene match: 6. CDR3 amino acids: CASRLPRGTGELFF. CDR3 sequence (DNA): TGTGCCAGCAGACTCCCGCGGGGGACCGGGGAGCTGTTTTTT.

This clonotype has at least ten counts. The chain employs TRBV5-1 and TRBJ2-7; D may be TRBD1 (5 bases). The CDR3 runs to 13 residues. The germline gives CDR1 SGHRS, CDR2 YFSETQ. Trimming took off 0 bases at V and 5 bases at J, with 9 bases between the two ends. The CDR3 nucleotides read TGCGCCAGCAGCTTGGCGTGGGGCGACGAGCAGTACTTC. Translation gives CASSLAWGDEQYF.

This clonotype was seen only a few times. V gene TRBV9 combines with J gene TRBJ2-7; possibly TRBD1 for D (6 bases). The CDR3 covers 15 residues. CDR1 is SGDLS, CDR2 YYNGEE, per germline. Trimming shortened V by 3 bases and J by 0 bases, and 13 bases separated the two germline ends. CDR3 in DNA: TGTGCCAGCAGCGAATCGACAGGCAACTCCTACGAGCAGTACTTC. Its protein is CASSESTGNSYEQYF.

This clonotype was observed a few times. This chain uses TRBV6-2 or TRBV6-3 with TRBJ1-6, with D possibly matching TRBD1 (5 bases). The CDR3 is 14 amino acids. V lost 7 bases to trimming and J lost 9 bases, with 16 bases between them. CDR1 and CDR2 (germline): MNHEY, SVGEGT. DNA of the CDR3: TGTGCCAGCACTCGAGGGACCCCACCTTCACCCCTCCACTTT. Translating gives CASTRGTPPSPLHF.

This clonotype was counted at least ten times. The V and J genes are TRBV29-1 and TRBJ1-4, with D possibly TRBD1 on 5 matching bases. Looked up from germline, CDR1 is SQVTM and CDR2 is ANQGSEA. This CDR3 has 13 residues. V was cut by 6 bases and J by 3 bases, with 11 bases left in between. CDR3 nucleotides: TGCAGCGTGTCGGGGCTAGCTAATGAAAAACTGTTTTTT. It is translated as CSVSGLANEKLFF.

The chain combines TRBV5-1 with TRBJ2-5; 11 nucleotides agree with TRBD2. Germline CDR1 is SGHRS and CDR2 is YFSETQ. The CDR3 contains 15 residues. V gave up 4 bases and J gave up 2 bases; unmatched junction bases: 4. The CDR3 sequence is CASSIVAGGQETQYF. CDR3 DNA: TGCGCCAGCAGCATCGTAGCGGGGGGGCAAGAGACCCAGTACTTC. Combining the CDR3 with reference TRBV5-1 and TRBJ2-5 gives the whole variable domain KAGVTQTPRYLIKTRGQQVTLSCSPISGHRSVSWYQQTPGQGLQFLFEYFSETQRNKGNFPGRFSGRQFSNSRSEMNVSTLELGDSALYLCASSIVAGGQETQYFGPGTRLLVL.

This chain uses TRBV14 with TRBJ1-2; tentatively, D is TRBD1 (6 bases). CDR1 and CDR2 from the germline V gene are SGHDN and FVKESK. The germline V and J ends were trimmed by 4 bases and 6 bases, with 12 bases remaining between them. The CDR3 runs to 13 residues. CDR3 nucleotides: TGTGCCAGCAGCCGAAACTACAGGGATGGCTACACCTTC. Translated, it gives CASSRNYRDGYTF. Full variable domain (outside the CDR3, taken from reference TRBV14 and TRBJ1-2): EAGVTQFPSHSVIEKGQTVTLRCDPISGHDNLYWYRRVMGKEIKFLLHFVKESKQDESGMPNNRFLAERTGGTYSTLKVQPAELEDSGVYFCASSRNYRDGYTFGSGTRLTVV.

This clonotype has only a few counts. The genes are TRBV12-3 or TRBV12-4 and TRBJ2-1, with TRBD1 matching 7 bases. This CDR3 has 13 amino acids. V was pared by 5 bases and J by 9 bases, with 7 bases of the junction left unmatched. CDR3 loop: CASSASRQGEQFF. As DNA, the CDR3 is TGTGCCAGCAGTGCATCTAGACAGGGTGAGCAGTTCTTC.

This rearrangement joins TRBV3-1 to TRBJ2-1, with 10 bases aligning to TRBD2. Trimming at V came to 6 bases and at J to 3 bases, leaving 14 bases not matched to a gene. The CDR3 spans 18 residues. Germline assignment: CDR1 LGHDT and CDR2 YNNKEL (reference sequence). The CDR3, as DNA: TGTGCCAGCAGTATACGGGACAGATGGACTAGCGGCTACAATGAGCAGTTCTTC. Its protein product is CASSIRDRWTSGYNEQFF.

This clonotype showed up many times. This chain uses TRBV24-1 with TRBJ2-1; 8 bases are shared with TRBD1. The CDR3 sequence is 15 residues long. V shed 5 bases, J shed 9 bases, and the junction held 11 bases outside the gene matches. CDR1 is KGHDR and CDR2 is SFDVKD in the germline V gene. DNA of the CDR3: TGTGCCACCAGTGCCGGACAGGGTTATTTGGGTGAGCAGTTCTTC. Residues: CATSAGQGYLGEQFF.

V is TRBV12-3 or TRBV12-4 and J is TRBJ2-1; 12 positions agree with TRBD2. The CDR3 sequence is 17 residues long. The J segment lost 6 bases and the V segment lost 4 bases, leaving 10 bases of the junction unmatched. CDR3 coding DNA: TGTGCCAGCAGTTCCCCCCGGGCTAGCGGGGGGGCCAATGAGCAGTTCTTC. As protein: CASSSPRASGGANEQFF.

In this sample, this clonotype turned up a few times. The J gene is TRBJ2-1, the V gene TRBV11-2, with 8 bases lining up with TRBD2. V was pared by 4 bases and J by 8 bases, with 10 bases of the junction left unmatched. CDR1 and CDR2 (germline): SGHAT, FQNNGV. This CDR3 contains 15 residues. CDR3 sequence: CASSSWTSRGDEQFF. CDR3 DNA: TGTGCCAGCAGCTCCTGGACTAGCCGGGGCGATGAGCAGTTCTTC. Variable domain in full (rest from reference TRBV11-2 and TRBJ2-1): EAGVAQSPRYKIIEKRQSVAFWCNPISGHATLYWYQQILGQGPKLLIQFQNNGVVDDSQLPKDRFSAERLKGVDSTLKIQPAKLEDSAVYLCASSSWTSRGDEQFFGPGTRLTVL.

J is TRBJ2-1 and V is TRBV15; 7 nucleotides agree with TRBD2. This CDR3 is 16 amino acids long. CDR1 is LNHNV and CDR2 is YYDKDF in the germline V gene (reference sequence). Trimming removed 4 bases from V and 0 bases from J; junction bases left unmatched: 6. CDR3 residues: CATSTRAGSSYNEQFF. The CDR3, as DNA: TGTGCCACCAGCACCCGAGCGGGGAGCTCCTACAATGAGCAGTTCTTC.

This clonotype has only a few counts. The chain couples TRBV6-1 to TRBJ2-1, with 8 bases identical to TRBD1. The CDR3 is made up of 15 amino acids. The V and J ends lost 6 bases and 5 bases, in that order; junction bases with no gene match: 9. Germline CDR1 and CDR2: MNHNS and SASEGT. This CDR3 reads CASSAADRGNNEQFF. As DNA, the CDR3 is TGTGCCAGCAGCGCCGCCGACAGGGGCAACAATGAGCAGTTCTTC.

This chain connects TRBV21-1 to TRBJ2-7; TRBD1, as called in the table, went unchecked against the DNA. TRBV21-1 is annotated as a pseudogene. This CDR3 is built from 15 residues. The CDR3 nucleotides read TGTGCCAGCAGCATGAGGACGGGGGGAATATACGAGCAGTACTTC. Its protein is CASSMRTGGIYEQYF.

This clonotype was observed a handful of times. The V and J genes are TRBV20-1 and TRBJ2-2, with D uncertain. V dropped 0 bases and J dropped 1 base, with 6 bases sitting between them. This CDR3 comprises 14 residues. Germline V gene data show CDR1 as DFQATT and CDR2 as SNEGSKA (reference sequence). The CDR3 protein is CSARDDVNTGELFF. In DNA, the CDR3 is TGCAGTGCTAGAGATGACGTGAACACCGGGGAGCTGTTTTTT.

This clonotype has a handful of counts. V and J are TRBV24-1 and TRBJ2-3; D uncertain. The V end was cut by 3 bases, the J end by 2 bases, with 14 bases between. Germline lookup yields CDR1 KGHDR and CDR2 SFDVKD. The CDR3 has 16 amino acids. In DNA form, the CDR3 reads TGTGCCACCAGTGATCCCGTACAAAGTCACACAGATACGCAGTATTTT. Translating gives CATSDPVQSHTDTQYF.